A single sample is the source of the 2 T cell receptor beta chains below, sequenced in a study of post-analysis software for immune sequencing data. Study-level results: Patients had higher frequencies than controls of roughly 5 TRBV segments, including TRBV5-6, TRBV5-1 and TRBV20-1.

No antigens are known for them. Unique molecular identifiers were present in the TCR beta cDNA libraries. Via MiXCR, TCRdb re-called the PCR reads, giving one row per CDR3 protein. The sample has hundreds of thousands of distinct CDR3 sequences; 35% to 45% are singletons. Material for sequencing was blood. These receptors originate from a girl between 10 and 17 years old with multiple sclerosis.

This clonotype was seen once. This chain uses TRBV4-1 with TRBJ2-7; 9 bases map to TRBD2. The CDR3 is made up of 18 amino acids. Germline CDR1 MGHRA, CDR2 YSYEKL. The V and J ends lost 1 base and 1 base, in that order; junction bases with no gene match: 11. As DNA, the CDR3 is TGCGCCAGCAGCCAAGGACCAATAGCGGGAGTGGTGTCCTACGAGCAGTACTTC. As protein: CASSQGPIAGVVSYEQYF.

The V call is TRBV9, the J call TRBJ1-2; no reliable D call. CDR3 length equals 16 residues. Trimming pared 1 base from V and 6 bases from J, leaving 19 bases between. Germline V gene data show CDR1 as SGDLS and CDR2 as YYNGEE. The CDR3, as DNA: TGTGCCAGCAGCGTACTCCCCGACTCTCCCCCGCATGGCTACACCTTC. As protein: CASSVLPDSPPHGYTF.